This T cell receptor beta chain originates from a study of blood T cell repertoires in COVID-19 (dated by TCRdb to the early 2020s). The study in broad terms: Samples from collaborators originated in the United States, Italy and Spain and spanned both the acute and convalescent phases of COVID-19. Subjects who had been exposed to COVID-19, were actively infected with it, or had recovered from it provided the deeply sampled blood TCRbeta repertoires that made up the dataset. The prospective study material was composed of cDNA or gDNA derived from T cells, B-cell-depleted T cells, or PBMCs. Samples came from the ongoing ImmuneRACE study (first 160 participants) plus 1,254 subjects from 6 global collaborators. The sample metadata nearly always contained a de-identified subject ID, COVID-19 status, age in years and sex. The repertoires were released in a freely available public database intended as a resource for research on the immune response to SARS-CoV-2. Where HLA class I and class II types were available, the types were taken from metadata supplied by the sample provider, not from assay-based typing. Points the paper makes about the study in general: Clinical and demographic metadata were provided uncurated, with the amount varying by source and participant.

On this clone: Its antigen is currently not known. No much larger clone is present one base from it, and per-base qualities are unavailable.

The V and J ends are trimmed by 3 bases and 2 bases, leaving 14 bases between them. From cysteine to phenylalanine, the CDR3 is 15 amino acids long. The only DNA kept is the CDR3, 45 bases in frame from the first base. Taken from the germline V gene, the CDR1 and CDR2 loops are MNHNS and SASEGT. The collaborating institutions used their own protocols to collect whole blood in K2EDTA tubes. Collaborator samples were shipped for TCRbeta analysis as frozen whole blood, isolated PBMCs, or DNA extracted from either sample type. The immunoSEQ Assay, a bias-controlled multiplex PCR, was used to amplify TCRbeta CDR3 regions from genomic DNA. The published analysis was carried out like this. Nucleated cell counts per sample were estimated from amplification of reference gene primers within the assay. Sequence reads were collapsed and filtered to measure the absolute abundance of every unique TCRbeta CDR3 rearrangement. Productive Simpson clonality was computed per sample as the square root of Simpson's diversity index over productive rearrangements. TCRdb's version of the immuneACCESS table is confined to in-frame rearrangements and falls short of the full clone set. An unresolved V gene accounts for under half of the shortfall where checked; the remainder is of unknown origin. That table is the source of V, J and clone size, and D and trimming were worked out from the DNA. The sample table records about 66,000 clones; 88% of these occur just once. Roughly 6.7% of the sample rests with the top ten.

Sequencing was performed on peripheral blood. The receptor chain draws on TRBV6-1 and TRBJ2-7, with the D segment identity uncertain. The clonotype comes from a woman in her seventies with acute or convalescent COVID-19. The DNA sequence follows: TGTGCCAGCAGTGACCCGACTGTGAGCCCCTACGAGCAGTACTTC. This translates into CASSDPTVSPYEQYF.